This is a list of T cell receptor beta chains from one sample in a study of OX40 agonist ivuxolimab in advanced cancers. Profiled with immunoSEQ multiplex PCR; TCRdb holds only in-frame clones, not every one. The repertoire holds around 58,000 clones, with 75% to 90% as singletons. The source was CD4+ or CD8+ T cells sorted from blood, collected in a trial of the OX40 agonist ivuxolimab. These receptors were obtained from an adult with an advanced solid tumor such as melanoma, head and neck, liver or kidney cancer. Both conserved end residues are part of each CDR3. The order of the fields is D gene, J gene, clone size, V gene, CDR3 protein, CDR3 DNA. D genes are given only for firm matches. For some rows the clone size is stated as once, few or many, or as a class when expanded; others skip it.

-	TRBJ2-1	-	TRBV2	CASEPGGNEQFF	TGTGCCAGCGAGCCGGGCGGCAATGAGCAGTTCTTC
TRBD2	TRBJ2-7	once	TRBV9	CASSGSLGGGVEQYF	TGTGCCAGCAGCGGCAGCTTGGGGGGAGGGGTCGAGCAGTACTTC
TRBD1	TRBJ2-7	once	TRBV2	CASSDRQGEQYF	TGTGCCAGCAGTGACCGACAGGGGGAGCAGTACTTC
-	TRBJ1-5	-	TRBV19	CASSIFGSLGWNQPQHF	TGTGCCAGTAGTATTTTTGGCAGCCTGGGGTGGAATCAGCCCCAGCATTTT
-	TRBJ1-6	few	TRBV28	CASSDMDADSPLHF	TGTGCCAGCAGCGATATGGACGCCGATTCACCCCTCCACTTT
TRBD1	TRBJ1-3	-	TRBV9	CASSPWDRAGNTIYF	TGTGCCAGCAGCCCGTGGGACAGGGCTGGAAACACCATATATTTT
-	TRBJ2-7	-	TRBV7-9	CASSLSYGSYEQYF	TGTGCCAGCAGCTTATCATACGGTTCCTACGAGCAGTACTTC
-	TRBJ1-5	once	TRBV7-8	CASSLVAAGGPQHF	TGTGCCAGCAGCTTAGTGGCGGCCGGTGGGCCCCAGCATTTT
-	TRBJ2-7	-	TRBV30	CAPPEGEPYEQYF	TGTGCCCCCCCCGAAGGGGAGCCCTACGAGCAGTACTTC
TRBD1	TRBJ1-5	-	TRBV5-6	CASSSRTGGQPQHF	TGTGCCAGCAGCTCTCGGACAGGGGGACAGCCCCAGCATTTT
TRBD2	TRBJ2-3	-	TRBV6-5	CASRLAGDTQYF	TGTGCCAGCCGACTAGCGGGTGATACGCAGTATTTT
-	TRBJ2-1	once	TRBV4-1	CASSQDLGPGNEQFF	TGCGCCAGCAGCCAAGATTTGGGTCCGGGCAATGAGCAGTTCTTC
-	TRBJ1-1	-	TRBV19	CASRIQGLGTEAFF	TGTGCCAGCAGAATCCAGGGGCTGGGCACTGAAGCTTTCTTT
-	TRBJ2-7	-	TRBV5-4	CASSLGGLGLNYEQYF	TGTGCCAGCAGCTTGGGAGGTTTGGGGCTTAACTACGAGCAGTACTTC
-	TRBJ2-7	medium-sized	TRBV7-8	CASSGYGRDSYEQYF	TGTGCCAGCAGCGGATATGGCAGGGACTCCTACGAGCAGTACTTC
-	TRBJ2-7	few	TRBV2	CASSGQVPYEQYF	TGTGCCAGCAGTGGACAGGTACCCTACGAGCAGTACTTC
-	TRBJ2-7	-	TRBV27	CASSLSGTIYEQYF	TGTGCCAGCAGTTTATCCGGGACAATCTACGAGCAGTACTTC
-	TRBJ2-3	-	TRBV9	CASSGEGFSTDTQYF	TGTGCCAGCAGCGGAGAGGGCTTTAGCACAGATACGCAGTATTTT
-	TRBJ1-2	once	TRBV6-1	CASSEAGGSAYGYTF	TGTGCCAGCAGTGAAGCAGGAGGGTCGGCCTATGGCTACACCTTC
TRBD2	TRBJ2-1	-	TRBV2	CASRPGGLVGGFSYNEQFF	TGTGCCAGCAGGCCCGGTGGACTAGTGGGGGGATTCTCCTACAATGAGCAGTTCTTC
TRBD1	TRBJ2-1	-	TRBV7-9	CASSRQGLSNEQFF	TGTGCCAGCAGCCGACAGGGTTTGTCCAATGAGCAGTTCTTC
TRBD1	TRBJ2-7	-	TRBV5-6	CASSWDRDYEQYF	TGTGCCAGCAGCTGGGACAGGGACTACGAGCAGTACTTC
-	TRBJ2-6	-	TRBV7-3	CASSLFRSSGANVLTF	TGTGCCAGCAGCTTATTTAGGAGCTCTGGGGCCAACGTCCTGACTTTC
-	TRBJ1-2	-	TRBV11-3	CASSLGGGNGYTF	TGTGCCAGCAGCTTAGGGGGCGGGAATGGCTACACCTTC
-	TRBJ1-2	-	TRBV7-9	CASSSAANYGYTF	TGTGCCAGCAGCTCAGCAGCTAACTATGGCTACACCTTC
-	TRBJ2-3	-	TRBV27	CASSLSLRGSDTQYF	TGTGCCAGCAGTTTATCGCTGAGGGGTTCAGATACGCAGTATTTT
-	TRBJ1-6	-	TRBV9	CASSKGTGYSPLHF	TGTGCCAGCAGCAAAGGGACGGGCTATTCACCCCTCCACTTT
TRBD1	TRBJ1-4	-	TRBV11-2	CASRVWTGRNEKLFF	TGTGCCAGCAGAGTTTGGACAGGGCGAAATGAAAAACTGTTTTTT
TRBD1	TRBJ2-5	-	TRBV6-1	CASTAGQEVWETQYF	TGTGCCAGCACAGCCGGACAGGAGGTTTGGGAGACCCAGTACTTC
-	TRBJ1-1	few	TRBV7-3	CASSAGFGTEAFF	TGTGCCAGCTCCGCGGGTTTTGGCACTGAAGCTTTCTTT
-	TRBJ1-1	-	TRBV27	CASSLSIRHTEAFF	TGTGCCAGCAGTTTATCGATCCGGCACACTGAAGCTTTCTTT
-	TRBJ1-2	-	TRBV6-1	CASTLIEANYGYTF	TGTGCCAGCACCTTGATTGAGGCGAACTATGGCTACACCTTC
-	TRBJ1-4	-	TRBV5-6	CASSLASGYEKLFF	TGTGCCAGCAGCTTGGCGTCCGGGTATGAAAAACTGTTTTTT
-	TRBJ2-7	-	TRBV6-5	CASRTLYEQYF	TGTGCCAGCAGGACTCTTTACGAGCAATACTTC
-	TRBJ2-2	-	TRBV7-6	CASTLDTGELFF	TGTGCCAGCACCTTGGACACCGGGGAGCTGTTTTTT
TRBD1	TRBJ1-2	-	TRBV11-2	CASSLWDRGLRGYTF	TGTGCCAGCAGCTTATGGGACAGGGGGCTAAGAGGCTACACCTTC
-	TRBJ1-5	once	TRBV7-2	CASSLVLGPGQPQHF	TGTGCCAGCAGCTTAGTTCTAGGCCCCGGGCAGCCCCAGCATTTT
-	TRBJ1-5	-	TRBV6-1	CASSEYPSQHF	TGTGCCAGCAGTGAATACCCGTCCCAGCATTTT